This T cell receptor (beta chain) was obtained from a study of cytomegalovirus exposure and HLA in healthy donors. Overall study context: In a previous analysis, about 100 million unique TCR beta sequences were found from 150 million to 200 million T cells. Study-wide results and caveats: A missense variant in DCLRE1C was later tied to TCR beta V- and J-gene trimming. TCR sequences were mostly rare, though some public TCRs occurred in many donors. As was reported, the HLA-A and HLA-B alleles of most subjects were accurately predicted from TCR beta sequences.

Both 60 Vbeta primers and 13 Jbeta primers went into the PCR. TCRdb's copy holds only in-frame clones and misses some; the assay was immunoSEQ multiplex PCR. The data show 200,000 or so clones, 75% to 80% seen once. The CDR3 spans 16 residues. V was pared by 2 bases and J by 0 bases, with 3 bases of the junction left unmatched. CDR1 and CDR2 from the germline V gene are SGHRS and YFSETQ. Details on this clone: The antigen remains unidentified.

The specimen was PBMCs. The chain recombines TRBV5-1 with TRBJ2-1, with 9 bases lining up with TRBD2. The TCR comes from a woman aged 25-40 years in good health and CMV-seropositive. CDR3 sequence reads: CASSLDSGSSYNEQFF. CDR3 DNA sequence: TGCGCCAGCAGCTTAGATAGCGGGAGCTCCTACAATGAGCAGTTCTTC. The full variable domain, its missing parts supplied by reference TRBV5-1 and TRBJ2-1, is KAGVTQTPRYLIKTRGQQVTLSCSPISGHRSVSWYQQTPGQGLQFLFEYFSETQRNKGNFPGRFSGRQFSNSRSEMNVSTLELGDSALYLCASSLDSGSSYNEQFFGPGTRLTVL.